This T cell receptor beta chain was recorded in a study of blood T cells in healthy people across ages (dated by TCRdb to the mid-2010s). The study in broad terms: In model experiments, template switching captured about one uniquely barcoded TCR beta cDNA molecule for every two T cells. To track age-related changes in TCR beta repertoire diversity, the study relied on deep sequencing normalized with unique cDNA molecular identifiers. The donors were divided into four age groups: young (average around 17 years), middle-aged (around 41), aged (approximately 62) and long-lived (82). To avoid experimental bias, donors of different ages were distributed randomly across sequencing lanes. The study analyzed two additional independent replicas of 1 million unique cDNA reads from the same blood draw for two donors, one aged 18 to 30 and one aged 80 or older.

Overall study results and their limits: Because donor CMV infection status was unknown, age-related changes in expanded clonotypes were potentially confounded. The long-lived group showed more naive CD4+ T cells, fewer expanded clones and increased TCR diversity than the aged group, suggesting age selection. Estimates of total diversity based on one million sequenced T cells were considered lower bounds and underestimates. Observed TCR beta diversity per million T cells fell roughly linearly with age, and a significant reduction was already apparent by age around 44. Observed TCR beta diversity correlated strongly with the percentage of naive T cells measured by flow cytometry. Conclusive comparison of naive and antigen-experienced compartments was prevented by the profiling of bulk unsorted PBMCs.

The method was 5' RACE. These reads were obtained on an Illumina HiSeq 2500. A second PCR of roughly 6 to 12 cycles was performed with a sample-barcoded 5' primer and a J-beta primer mix. A unique molecular identifier was introduced onto each TCR beta cDNA molecule by a template-switch 5' adaptor carrying 12 random nucleotides. At least 2.5 million CDR3-containing paired-end reads were obtained from each sample. First-strand cDNA synthesis was performed from all RNA using the Mint cDNA synthesis kit, with priming by a TRBC-specific oligonucleotide. After uracil-DNA glycosylase treatment, a first 18-cycle PCR used universal primers M1SS and BC2_uni_R on all cDNA. For the original study's pipeline: For normalization, 1 million high-quality reads, each with a distinct molecular identifier, were randomly selected from each sample. Reads with shared molecular identifiers were discarded instead of being binned into consensus sequences. MiTCR, run with a Q25 quality threshold and the strictest error-elimination algorithm, handled CDR3 identification, clonotype clustering and error correction. A nonparametric unseen species model with Euler transformation was used to estimate a lower bound on total TCR beta diversity. The public reads were quality trimmed at Q25 with fastp and then assembled into clones with MiXCR by TCRdb, keeping productive beta chains. Each entry is one CDR3 protein sequence, shown with its most common DNA and genes. The authors' filters were not applied to this entry. The sample contains about 970,000 distinct CDR3 sequences, 51% of them found a single time. The ten largest clones represent about 22% of the sample.

On this clonotype itself: This clone's antigen is unknown. At one of its ends the junction is not consistent with the germline gene, which may arise from a read error.

The CDR3, cysteine through phenylalanine, is 13 amino acids long. Solely the CDR3 DNA is kept, with 39 bases framed from the first base. CDR1 SEHNR and CDR2 FQNEAQ were looked up in the germline V gene (reference sequence). Donors were a few dozen systemically healthy Caucasian individuals from Russia aged 6 to 90 years. Each donor gave ten milliliters of peripheral blood, collected into EDTA-treated Vacutainer tubes. Ficoll-Paque density-gradient centrifugation was used to isolate PBMCs, with at least 6.5 million per sample. Trizol reagent was used to extract total RNA from PBMCs, with at least 6 micrograms per sample. Naive CD45RAhigh/CD27high T cell percentages were measured by flow cytometry on a PBMC aliquot from every donor.

The receptor was derived from a woman aged 60-70 years in good health. The rearranged chain carries TRBV7-9 and TRBJ1-6, with the D gene too uncertain to name. The sample consisted of blood. The CDR3 protein sequence reads: CTSSEATRSPLHF. The nucleotide sequence is TGTACCAGCAGCGAAGCCACGAGATCACCCCTCCACTTT.